This TCR beta chain was observed in a study of T cell responses to AZD1222 COVID-19 vaccine. Study information: The analysis combined second doses at about 4 or about 12 weeks. Study observations and caveats: Spike regions recognized by vaccine-associated CD4 TCRs spanned the protein, led by 160-218 and 743-854.

Generated by immunoSEQ multiplex PCR, the TCRdb table keeps only in-frame clones and is missing some. The sample consists of roughly 97,000 clones, over 70% of them appearing once. Germline V gives CDR1 MDHEN, CDR2 SYDVKM. V lost 6 bases, J lost 9 bases, and 15 bases lay in between. The CDR3 sequence is 14 residues long. As to this clone: The target antigen is unknown.

The source of this sequence is an adult in good health. Source: peripheral blood, taken on day 0 of AZD1222 vaccination. The V gene is TRBV28, the J gene TRBJ1-6; D possibly corresponds to TRBD1 (6 bases). The CDR3: CASRGGGRGSPLHF. CDR3 sequence (DNA): TGTGCCAGCAGAGGGGGGGGTCGAGGTTCACCCCTCCACTTT.